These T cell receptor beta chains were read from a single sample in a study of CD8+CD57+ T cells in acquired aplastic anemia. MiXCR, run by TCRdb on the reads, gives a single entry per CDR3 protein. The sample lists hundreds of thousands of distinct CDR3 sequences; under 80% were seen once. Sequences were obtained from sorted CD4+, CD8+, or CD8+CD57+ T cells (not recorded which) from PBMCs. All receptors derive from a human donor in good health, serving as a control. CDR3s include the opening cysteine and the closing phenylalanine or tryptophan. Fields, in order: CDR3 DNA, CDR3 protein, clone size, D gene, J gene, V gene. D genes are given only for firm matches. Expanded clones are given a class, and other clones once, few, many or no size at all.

DNA: TGTGCCAGTAGTATTCAAGCAGATCAGTACTTCCACTTT; CDR3: CASSIQADQYFHF; size: NA; D: NA; J: TRBJ1-6; V: TRBV19
DNA: TGTGCCAGCAGCCAAGCATTTCACGCCAGGGGTGAGGAAGGCTACACCTTC; CDR3: CASSQAFHARGEEGYTF; size: few; D: NA; J: TRBJ1-2; V: TRBV3-1
DNA: TGTGCCAGCAGCGTAGAGGCGGGCGACAAAGGGGGGCAGTATTTT; CDR3: CASSVEAGDKGGQYF; size: NA; D: NA; J: TRBJ2-3; V: TRBV9
DNA: TGTGCCAGCAGCTTAGTCGGCGGGGAGAGTAGTGAGCAGTTCTTC; CDR3: CASSLVGGESSEQFF; size: NA; D: NA; J: TRBJ2-1; V: TRBV7-2
DNA: TGTGCCAGCGGGGAATTACAGGCCTCTGGGGCCAACGTCCTGACTTTC; CDR3: CASGELQASGANVLTF; size: NA; D: NA; J: TRBJ2-6; V: TRBV6-5
DNA: TGTGCCAGCACCGAAATACGGGACCTAAACACTGAAGCTTTCTTT; CDR3: CASTEIRDLNTEAFF; size: many; D: NA; J: TRBJ1-1; V: TRBV2
DNA: TGCAGTGCAAGGCACAGAGTGGTGGCTGAAGCTTTCTTT; CDR3: CSARHRVVAEAFF; size: NA; D: NA; J: TRBJ1-1; V: TRBV20-1
DNA: TGTGCCAGCAGCAGGACCGGGACTGGCGGGCGTGGGAAGTTCTTC; CDR3: CASSRTGTGGRGKFF; size: once; D: NA; J: TRBJ2-1; V: TRBV7-9
DNA: TGTCCCAGCAGCTTGGGACTAGCGGGGGGCACAGATACGCAGTATTTT; CDR3: CPSSLGLAGGTDTQYF; size: NA; D: TRBD2; J: TRBJ2-3; V: TRBV7-9
DNA: TGCAGTGCTAGAGATCGGGATGGCTACACCTTC; CDR3: CSARDRDGYTF; size: NA; D: NA; J: TRBJ1-2; V: TRBV20-1
DNA: TGTGCCTGGGGGGGGACTAGCGGGAGGTACAATGAGCAGTTCTTC; CDR3: CAWGGTSGRYNEQFF; size: few; D: TRBD2; J: TRBJ2-1; V: TRBV30
DNA: TGTGCCAGCATGAGAGCGAGCACGATCGAGCACGAGCAGGACTTC; CDR3: CASMRASTIEHEQDF; size: NA; D: NA; J: TRBJ2-7; V: TRBV2
DNA: TGCGCCAGCAGCCAAGGGACTAGCGGGGGCCGCCAAGAGACCCAGTACTTC; CDR3: CASSQGTSGGRQETQYF; size: many; D: TRBD2; J: TRBJ2-5; V: TRBV4-3
DNA: TGTGCCAGTAGTCGACTAGCGGGGGAGGGCGAGCAGTACTTC; CDR3: CASSRLAGEGEQYF; size: few; D: TRBD2; J: TRBJ2-7; V: TRBV19
DNA: TGTGCCAGCAGCTTAGCGGGCGCAAGCTATGGGCACTCCTTC; CDR3: CASSLAGASYGHSF; size: NA; D: NA; J: TRBJ1-2; V: TRBV9
DNA: TGTGCCAGCAGCCCGCGCCGGGACAGGGGAGGGTCAGAGACCCAGTACTTC; CDR3: CASSPRRDRGGSETQYF; size: NA; D: TRBD1; J: TRBJ2-5; V: TRBV5-5
DNA: TGTGCCAGCAGTGAGTCACGGGGAGCCCATGGCAACACCTTC; CDR3: CASSESRGAHGNTF; size: NA; D: NA; J: TRBJ1-2; V: TRBV12-3/TRBV12-4
DNA: TGTGCCAGCAGCCACGGACAGGGTAATTTGGGCTATGGCTACACCTTC; CDR3: CASSHGQGNLGYGYTF; size: few; D: TRBD1; J: TRBJ1-2; V: TRBV14
DNA: TGTGCCAGCAGCCTAGACATTTTGACACAGCACTACTTC; CDR3: CASSLDILTQHYF; size: NA; D: NA; J: TRBJ2-1; V: TRBV7-8
DNA: TGTGCCAGCATTCTTGGGGCAGATACGCAGTATTTT; CDR3: CASILGADTQYF; size: NA; D: NA; J: TRBJ2-3; V: TRBV2
DNA: TGTGCCAGCAGTGTAGGGAGCGGAAACACCATATATTTT; CDR3: CASSVGSGNTIYF; size: many; D: NA; J: TRBJ1-3; V: TRBV25-1
DNA: TGTGCCAGCAGCGGGACGGACCATAGCAATCAGCCCCAGCATTTT; CDR3: CASSGTDHSNQPQHF; size: many; D: NA; J: TRBJ1-5; V: TRBV25-1
DNA: TGCAGCGTCGAACAGGGTATTCGTGGCTACACCTTC; CDR3: CSVEQGIRGYTF; size: NA; D: NA; J: TRBJ1-2; V: TRBV29-1
DNA: TGTGCCAGTAGTATAGAGGACAGTAACTATGGCTACACCTTC; CDR3: CASSIEDSNYGYTF; size: many; D: NA; J: TRBJ1-2; V: TRBV19
DNA: TGTGCCAGTAGTTTAACCGGGACAGGACAGAACACTGAAGCTTTCTTT; CDR3: CASSLTGTGQNTEAFF; size: many; D: TRBD1; J: TRBJ1-1; V: TRBV19
DNA: TGTGCCAGCAGCGTCGCGGACAGGGGGCGATTTAACACTGAAGCTTTCTTT; CDR3: CASSVADRGRFNTEAFF; size: many; D: TRBD1; J: TRBJ1-1; V: TRBV9
DNA: TGTGCCAGCAGCGTAGCCCCAGGGGTCCCCTACGAGCAGTACTTC; CDR3: CASSVAPGVPYEQYF; size: NA; D: NA; J: TRBJ2-7; V: TRBV7-9
DNA: TGTGCCAGCAGTTACAGGGGTTACAGCAATCAGCCCCAGCATTTT; CDR3: CASSYRGYSNQPQHF; size: NA; D: TRBD1; J: TRBJ1-5; V: TRBV2
DNA: TGCGCCAGCAGCCTGGGATATAGGGGTTCGCTTCTCCACTTT; CDR3: CASSLGYRGSLLHF; size: NA; D: NA; J: TRBJ1-6; V: TRBV7-2
DNA: TGTGCCAGCAGCTCAGGGGCGGGACGGGGCAATCAGCCCCAGTACTTC; CDR3: CASSSGAGRGNQPQYF; size: NA; D: NA; J: TRBJ2-7; V: TRBV7-2
DNA: TGCAGCGTTGAAGTGGGGGTATCCTACAATGAGCAGTTCTTC; CDR3: CSVEVGVSYNEQFF; size: once; D: NA; J: TRBJ2-1; V: TRBV29-1
DNA: TGTGCCGGCAGCTGGGCAAGGGGTACCTATGGCTACACCTTC; CDR3: CAGSWARGTYGYTF; size: NA; D: NA; J: TRBJ1-2; V: TRBV10-3
DNA: TGTGCCAGCAACGAGGGACAGGGGGCCACTGAAGCTTTCTTT; CDR3: CASNEGQGATEAFF; size: NA; D: TRBD1; J: TRBJ1-1; V: TRBV9
DNA: TGTGCCAGCAGCTTGGGACTAGGTACGCAGTATTTT; CDR3: CASSLGLGTQYF; size: NA; D: TRBD2; J: TRBJ2-3; V: TRBV12-3/TRBV12-4
DNA: TGTGCCAGCAGCGGGGACGGGGAGGCGACCGCTGAAGCGTTCTTT; CDR3: CASSGDGEATAEAFF; size: NA; D: NA; J: TRBJ2-3; V: TRBV2
DNA: TGTGCCAGCAGCGCGGCAGGGGTGGGCTACACCGAGGGTTACTTC; CDR3: CASSAAGVGYTEGYF; size: NA; D: NA; J: TRBJ2-7; V: TRBV7-3